This TCR beta chain was sequenced in a study of cytomegalovirus exposure and HLA in healthy donors (dated 2017 in TCRdb). For the study in its entirety: The 670 or so repertoires of the first cohort and the 95 to 150 validation repertoires were produced on the same platform, according to a later analysis. A separate validation cohort of 100 to 150 different subjects was used in addition to the approximately 640-subject first cohort. The study aimed to test whether signatures of past pathogen exposure could be identified by cataloging public T cell receptors. High-throughput TCR immunosequencing, statistical association of individual TCRs with disease status, and machine learning were combined to predict cytomegalovirus infection status. Points the paper makes about the study in general: The authors suggested that the approach could potentially be generalized to other disease states and immunological phenotypes. Three of the identified cytomegalovirus-associated TCR beta chains were confirmed in vitro to be specific for cytomegalovirus antigens. All 120 or so repertoires were used to score co-occurrence in the validation cohort in a later analysis, because that analysis had no HLA typing for the cohort. While some public TCRs were present in many individuals, most TCR sequences turned up only very rarely across donors. A total of 150 or so TCR beta chains were listed by the study as associated with cytomegalovirus. The classifier was reported to diagnose cytomegalovirus status with high specificity and sensitivity in both the original cohort and the validation cohort. Of the cluster scores, 85% to 95% were above 0 in a later analysis, which found that TCRs clustered in the first cohort also tended to co-occur in the 95 to 150 validation repertoires.

Concerning this clone itself: This clone's antigen is unknown. Per-nucleotide qualities are absent, and no much larger clonotype sits a single base away.

Inclusive of the bounding cysteine and phenylalanine, the CDR3 is 15 residues long. The sequence is cut down to CDR3 DNA, 45 bases in frame from base 1. Via the germline V gene (reference sequence), CDR1 is MNHEY and CDR2 SMNVEV. Unmatched junction bases come to 8, with V trimmed by 5 bases and J by 7 bases. The donors were included in the validation cohort of 90 to 150 subjects, a group kept apart from the roughly 690-subject first cohort. The library was built by means of the immunoSEQ multiplex PCR assay. The study's own analysis went as follows. To diagnose cytomegalovirus status from the catalog of TCR beta chain sequences, a statistical classification framework was built. The table comes from immuneACCESS by way of TCRdb, which keeps in-frame sequences with V and J called. Part of the clones is missing from these tables; in studies checked, under half for an unresolved V gene and the rest for unknown reasons. The V and J calls and the clone size are those of that table, but D and trimming were determined from the DNA. In all, the sample holds about 360,000 clones, and around 86% of those were seen once. The ten top clones hold around 0.8% of the sample.

This clonotype originated in a woman aged 18 to 35 in good health and CMV-seronegative. This chain joins TRBV27 to TRBJ1-2, with 12 bases in between that match TRBD1. Sample: PBMCs. The DNA reads TGTGCCAGCAGTGATCCGGGACAGGGGGCAATTGGCTACACCTTC. This is translated as CASSDPGQGAIGYTF.